This entry concerns a single TCR beta chain. The antigen is not known. This specimen comes from a study of cytomegalovirus exposure and HLA in healthy donors. Overall study findings and caveats: An analysis that came later showed most CMV-associated TCR beta chains appearing HLA-restricted.

V was pared by 2 bases and J by 3 bases, with 1 base of the junction left unmatched. CDR3 size: 15 residues. Germline V gene data show CDR1 as SGHRS and CDR2 as YFSETQ. Both 60 Vbeta primers and 13 Jbeta primers went into the PCR. Data came from immunoSEQ multiplex PCR; TCRdb stores just in-frame clones and leaves some out. The top ten hold 5.6% of the sample, which has 150,000 to 160,000 clones, more than 70% seen once. Sequenced input: PBMCs. The J gene is TRBJ2-1, the V gene TRBV5-1; 11 nucleotides line up with TRBD2. This clonotype was obtained from a woman in her thirties or forties in good health and CMV-seropositive. CDR3 amino acids: CASSFTSGSYNEQFF. CDR3 nucleotides: TGCGCCAGCAGCTTTACTAGCGGGAGCTACAATGAGCAGTTCTTC.